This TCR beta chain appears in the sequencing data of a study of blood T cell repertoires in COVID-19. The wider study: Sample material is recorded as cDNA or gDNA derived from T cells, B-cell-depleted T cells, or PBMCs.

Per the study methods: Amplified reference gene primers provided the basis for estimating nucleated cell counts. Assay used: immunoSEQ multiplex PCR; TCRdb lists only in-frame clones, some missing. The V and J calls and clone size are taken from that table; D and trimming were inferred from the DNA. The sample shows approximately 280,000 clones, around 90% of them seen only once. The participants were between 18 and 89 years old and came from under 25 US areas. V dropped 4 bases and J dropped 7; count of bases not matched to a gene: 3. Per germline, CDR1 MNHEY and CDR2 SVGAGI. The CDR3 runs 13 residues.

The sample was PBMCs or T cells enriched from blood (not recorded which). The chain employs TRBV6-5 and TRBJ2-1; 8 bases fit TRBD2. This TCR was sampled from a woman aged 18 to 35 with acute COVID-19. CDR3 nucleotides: TGTGCCAGCAGTTCGACTAGCGTGAATGAGCAGTTCTTC. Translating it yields CASSSTSVNEQFF.